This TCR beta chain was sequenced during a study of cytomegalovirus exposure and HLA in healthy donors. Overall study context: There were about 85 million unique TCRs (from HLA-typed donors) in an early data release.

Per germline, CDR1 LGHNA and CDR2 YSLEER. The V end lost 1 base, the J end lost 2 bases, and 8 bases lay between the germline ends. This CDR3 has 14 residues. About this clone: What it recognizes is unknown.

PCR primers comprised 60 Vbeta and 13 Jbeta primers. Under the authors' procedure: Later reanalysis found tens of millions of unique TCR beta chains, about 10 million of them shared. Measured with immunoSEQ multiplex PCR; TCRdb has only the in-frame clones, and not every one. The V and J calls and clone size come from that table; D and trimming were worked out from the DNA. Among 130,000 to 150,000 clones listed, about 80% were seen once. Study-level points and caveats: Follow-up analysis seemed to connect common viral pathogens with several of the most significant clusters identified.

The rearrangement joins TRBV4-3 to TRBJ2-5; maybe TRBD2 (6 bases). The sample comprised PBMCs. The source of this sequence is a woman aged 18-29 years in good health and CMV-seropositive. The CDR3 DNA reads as TGCGCCAGCAGCCAAGGTAGCGGTCAAGAGACCCAGTACTTC. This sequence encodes CASSQGSGQETQYF.